The next 23 T cell receptor beta chains were all read from a single sample in a study of T cell repertoires in cytomegalovirus infection. MiXCR, applied by TCRdb to the reads, yields one record per CDR3 protein. In the table there are roughly 150,000 distinct CDR3 sequences, about 25% of which are singletons. The material sequenced was PBMCs. Receptors were obtained from a human donor in good health (CMV status not recorded). Some clones in this sample may be carry-over from other donors' samples.

V gene TRBV12-3 or TRBV12-4 combines with J gene TRBJ2-3; D call uncertain. This CDR3 is 14 amino acids long. V lost 2 bases to trimming and J lost 1 base, with 7 bases between them. CDR3 residues: CASSLWQRTDTQYF. The DNA for the CDR3 is TGTGCCAGCAGTTTATGGCAGCGCACAGATACGCAGTATTTT.

The chain recombines TRBV28 with TRBJ1-6; D may be TRBD1 (5 bases). The CDR3 loop spans 14 amino acids. Trimming pared 6 bases from V and 7 bases from J, leaving 13 bases between. Germline-derived CDR1 and CDR2 are MDHEN and SYDVKM. The CDR3 DNA follows: TGTGCCAGCAGCCGGGACTTTGGCAATTCACCCCTCCACTTT. This sequence encodes CASSRDFGNSPLHF.

This clonotype came up a few times. This chain uses TRBV29-1 with TRBJ2-7; TRBD2 aligns across 7 bases. Germline trimming cut 5 bases from V and 5 bases from J; bases unmatched to any gene: 6. This CDR3 has 12 amino acids. CDR1 is SQVTM and CDR2 is ANQGSEA in the germline V gene. CDR3 nucleotides: TGCAGCGTTATGGGGGGGGAAGACGAGCAGTACTTC. This codes for CSVMGGEDEQYF.

Ten or more counts support this clonotype. J is TRBJ2-5 and V is TRBV7-9; 12 bases agree with TRBD2. CDR1 SEHNR and CDR2 FQNEAQ come from the germline V gene (reference sequence). The CDR3 contains 17 residues. The V segment lost 5 bases and the J segment 4 bases; nucleotides outside the gene matches: 11. The CDR3 loop reads CASSPRRLAGAPETQYF. CDR3 DNA sequence: TGTGCCAGCAGCCCGAGACGACTAGCGGGAGCACCAGAGACCCAGTACTTC. The variable domain in full, completed from reference TRBV7-9 and TRBJ2-5, reads DTGVSQNPRHKITKRGQNVTFRCDPISEHNRLYWYRQTLGQGPEFLTYFQNEAQLEKSRLLSDRFSAERPKGSFSTLEIQRTEQGDSAMYLCASSPRRLAGAPETQYFGPGTRLLVL.

The V call is TRBV29-1, the J call TRBJ2-6; 7 bases match TRBD2. The V segment lost 6 bases and the J segment 4 bases; nucleotides outside the gene matches: 9. Germline V lookup: CDR1 SQVTM, CDR2 ANQGSEA. CDR3 length: 15 residues. The CDR3 nucleotides read TGCAGCGTCCCTAAACGGGAGGCGGGGGCCAACGTCCTGACTTTC. Protein product: CSVPKREAGANVLTF.

This clonotype was observed a few times. The chain employs TRBV29-1 and TRBJ2-7; maybe TRBD1 (6 bases). V dropped 5 bases and J dropped 5 bases, with 13 bases sitting between them. Per germline, CDR1 SQVTM and CDR2 ANQGSEA. The CDR3 totals 12 residues. CDR3 DNA: TGCAGCGTTTGGTCAGGGGCCCACGAGCAGTACTTC. It yields the protein CSVWSGAHEQYF.

For this clonotype: This may be a read error, as it is one base from a much larger clone. The chain uses TRBV7-2 and TRBJ2-7; 9 bases fit TRBD2. Germline CDR1 reads SGHTA; CDR2 reads FQGNSA. There are 14 residues in the CDR3. CDR3 region: CVSSLGLAIYEQYF. CDR3 in DNA: TGTGTCAGCAGCTTGGGACTAGCTATCTACGAGCAGTACTTC. The whole variable domain, filled in from reference TRBV7-2 and TRBJ2-7, reads GAGVSQSPSNKVTEKGKDVELRCDPISGHTALYWYRQSLGQGLEFLIYFQGNSAPDKSGLPSDRFSAERTGGSVSTLTIQRTQQEDSAVYLCVSSLGLAIYEQYFGPGTRLTVT.

The V call is TRBV6-1, the J call TRBJ2-7, with 11 bases that match TRBD2. Germline V gene data show CDR1 as MNHNS and CDR2 as SASEGT. This CDR3 is 14 amino acids long. The junction had 5 bases not matched to a gene; V was cut back by 5 bases and J by 5 bases. For the CDR3, the DNA is TGTGCCAGCAGTCCACTAGCGGGAGTGAACGAGCAGTACTTC. It is translated as CASSPLAGVNEQYF.

This clonotype was seen a few times. CDR3 in amino acids: CASRGEGSRTGELFF. CDR3 bases: TGTGCCAGCCGGGGGGAAGGCAGCCGGACCGGGGAGCTGTTTTTT. The rearrangement links TRBV6-2 or TRBV6-3 to TRBJ2-2; TRBD2 agrees at 7 bases. V lost 8 bases to trimming and J lost 5 bases; unmatched junction nucleotides: 11. The germline V gene has CDR1 MNHEY and CDR2 SVGEGT. CDR3 length equals 15 residues.

This clonotype was counted a few times. The rearrangement uses TRBV7-9 and TRBJ2-7, with D possibly matching TRBD1 (6 bases). Germline CDR1 and CDR2: SEHNR and FQNEAQ (reference sequence). V lost 5 bases, J lost 2 bases, and 13 bases lay in between. The CDR3 spans 14 residues. This chain's CDR3 is CASSAAGVPYEQYF. DNA for the CDR3: TGTGCCAGCAGCGCTGCAGGGGTACCCTACGAGCAGTACTTC.

The table lists this clonotype with a few counts. V usage is TRBV7-9 and J usage is TRBJ2-3; D might be TRBD1 or TRBD2, each matching 6 bases. Trimming shortened V by 5 bases and J by 2 bases, and 17 bases separated the two germline ends. In germline, CDR1 is SEHNR, CDR2 FQNEAQ (reference sequence). This CDR3 spans 16 amino acids. The CDR3: CASSPSSGAVTDTQYF. The CDR3, as DNA: TGTGCCAGCAGCCCCTCGTCGGGGGCGGTCACAGATACGCAGTATTTT.

This clonotype has a handful of counts. The V gene is TRBV6-5, the J gene TRBJ1-6; 8 nucleotides agree with TRBD1. The CDR3 is 19 residues long. The V gene end was trimmed by 3 bases and the J gene end by 7 bases; junction bases not matched to a gene: 17. CDR1 is MNHEY, CDR2 SVGAGI, per germline. The CDR3 nucleotides read TGTGCCAGCAGTTATAGAAAACCTACGGGGACAGGACCCAATTCACCCCTCCACTTT. Translation gives CASSYRKPTGTGPNSPLHF.

The J gene is TRBJ2-1, the V gene TRBV12-3 or TRBV12-4, with 10 positions matching TRBD1. V lost 7 bases and J lost 6; bases outside the gene matches: 6. The CDR3 covers 14 residues. For the CDR3, the DNA is TGTGCCAGCAACCCGGGACAGGGGACCAATGAGCAGTTCTTC. Protein sequence: CASNPGQGTNEQFF.

V is TRBV4-3 and J is TRBJ2-5; TRBD2 aligns across 12 bases. V trimming: 4 bases; J trimming: 4 bases; junction bases outside the gene matches: 7. The CDR3 is 16 residues long. CDR1 is LGHNA, CDR2 YSLEER, per germline. CDR3 sequence: CASSRRLAGVGETQYF. As DNA, the CDR3 is TGCGCCAGCAGCCGCCGACTAGCGGGAGTGGGAGAGACCCAGTACTTC.

This clonotype was seen only a few times. V usage is TRBV6-5 and J usage is TRBJ1-4; D unclear. Germline CDR1 MNHEY, CDR2 SVGAGI. Trimming took off 2 bases at V and 0 bases at J, with 10 bases between the two ends. This CDR3 spans 16 amino acids. This CDR3 reads CASSYGRIATNEKLFF. CDR3 sequence (DNA): TGTGCCAGCAGTTACGGACGTATTGCAACTAATGAAAAACTGTTTTTT.

There are a few counts of this clonotype. The chain links TRBV24-1 to TRBJ2-5; TRBD1 aligns across 8 bases. Germline-derived CDR1 and CDR2 are KGHDR and SFDVKD. V was clipped by 7 bases and J by 2 bases; unmatched bases: 2. The CDR3 is 13 amino acids. CDR3 protein: CATSYRGQETQYF. CDR3 DNA: TGTGCCACCAGCTACAGGGGGCAAGAGACCCAGTACTTC.

In this sample, this clonotype turned up many times. This chain links TRBV5-1 with TRBJ2-6, with TRBD1 matching over 10 bases. CDR1 and CDR2 (germline): SGHRS, YFSETQ. With 0 bases clipped from V and 4 bases from J, the junction kept 7 bases outside the gene matches. This CDR3 has 18 amino acids. CDR3 sequence: CASSLGDRGPLGANVLTF. CDR3 DNA sequence: TGCGCCAGCAGCTTGGGGGACAGGGGACCCCTCGGGGCCAACGTCCTGACTTTC.

There are a few counts of this clonotype. The chain has TRBV6-5 and TRBJ2-3; D call uncertain. The V and J ends lost 5 bases and 0 bases respectively, with 12 bases between them. This CDR3 contains 15 residues. CDR1 and CDR2 from the germline V gene are MNHEY and SVGAGI. The CDR3 DNA reads TGTGCCAGCAGTCGATACCCGAAGAGCACAGATACGCAGTATTTT. Protein: CASSRYPKSTDTQYF.

The J gene is TRBJ1-2, the V gene TRBV6-6; perhaps TRBD1 as D (6 bases). Trimming stripped 6 bases from V and 4 bases from J, with 12 bases between. The CDR3 is 13 residues long. The germline V gene has CDR1 MNHNY and CDR2 SVGAGI (reference sequence). In nucleotides, the CDR3 is TGTGCCAGCAGCCCGGGACACGCCTATGGCTACACCTTC. Amino acid sequence: CASSPGHAYGYTF.

This clonotype occurred a few times. The rearrangement joins TRBV5-1 to TRBJ2-3; D possibly corresponds to TRBD2 (5 bases). This CDR3 spans 14 amino acids. The germline V gene encodes CDR1 SGHRS and CDR2 YFSETQ. V lost 4 bases and J 9 bases, leaving 18 bases between the germline ends. The CDR3 here is CASSRTSGERTQYF. Written as DNA, the CDR3 is TGCGCCAGCAGCCGAACTAGTGGGGAGAGAACGCAGTATTTT.

This clonotype has only a few counts. The rearrangement links TRBV19 to TRBJ1-1; D ambiguous. This CDR3 has 13 amino acids. Germline CDR1 is LNHDA and CDR2 is SQIVND (reference sequence). V was shortened by 10 bases and J by 0 bases, with 12 bases between the two germline ends. The CDR3 here is CATQLTLNTEAFF. CDR3 bases: TGTGCCACCCAACTGACATTGAACACTGAAGCTTTCTTT.

The chain has TRBV20-1 and TRBJ1-4; D is unclear. From germline, CDR1 is DFQATT and CDR2 SNEGSKA (reference sequence). This CDR3 contains 12 residues. With 4 bases removed from V and 6 bases from J, the gap between germline ends came to 9 bases. The CDR3 is CSAKQDHEKLFF. The CDR3 bases are TGCAGTGCTAAGCAGGACCATGAAAAACTGTTTTTT.

This clonotype came up a few times. The chain recombines TRBV20-1 with TRBJ1-4, with no clear D. The germline V and J ends were trimmed by 0 bases and 8 bases, with 13 bases remaining between them. CDR1 is DFQATT, CDR2 SNEGSKA, per germline (reference sequence). The CDR3 contains 14 residues. CDR3 in amino acids: CSAREGSLNEKLFF. The DNA of the CDR3 is TGCAGTGCTAGAGAGGGCAGCCTTAACGAAAAACTGTTTTTT.